These 15 T cell receptor beta chains came from one sample sequenced in a study of T-cell memory formation after mild COVID-19. TCRdb recomputed calls from the 5' RACE reads with MiXCR, one row per CDR3 protein. The sample contains fewer than 350,000 distinct CDR3 sequences, 7% to 10% of which appear only once. Specimen: PBMCs or a T cell subset sorted from them (not recorded which). The receptors shown here come from a man aged 18 to 29 who had mild COVID-19 (a few samples of this study predate the infection). Cell type and time point are not known.

The rearrangement uses TRBV29-1 and TRBJ1-2, with D uncertain. Per germline, CDR1 SQVTM and CDR2 ANQGSEA. V was trimmed by 5 bases and J by 4 bases, leaving 14 bases between them. This CDR3 is 13 amino acids long. CDR3 DNA sequence: TGCAGCGTTCCGGATCCGGGAAGCTATGGCTACACCTTC. Amino acids: CSVPDPGSYGYTF.

The rearrangement joins TRBV5-6 to TRBJ2-2; weak D call: TRBD1 (5 bases). Germline lookup yields CDR1 SGHDT and CDR2 YYEEEE. The CDR3 sequence is 16 residues long. The V end lost 3 bases, the J end lost 2 bases, and 14 bases lay between the germline ends. DNA of the CDR3: TGTGCCAGCAGCTCGAGACGGCAGGGCAACACCGGGGAGCTGTTTTTT. As protein: CASSSRRQGNTGELFF.

The chain carries TRBV6-5 and TRBJ1-2; D is undetermined. This CDR3 has 14 amino acids. Deletions cut 2 bases from V and 8 bases from J, with 15 bases between. Germline CDR1 and CDR2: MNHEY and SVGAGI. The CDR3 coding sequence is TGTGCCAGCAGTTACGCGAGAGACCTTGGCGGCTACACCTTC. This sequence encodes CASSYARDLGGYTF.

J is TRBJ1-1 and V is TRBV11-2; weak D call: TRBD1 (6 bases). This CDR3 contains 16 residues. Germline loops: CDR1 SGHAT, CDR2 FQNNGV. Trimming shortened V by 5 bases and J by 1 base, and 17 bases separated the two germline ends. This CDR3 reads CASSPTAARGNTEAFF. The CDR3, as DNA: TGTGCCAGCAGCCCCACTGCGGCCAGGGGGAACACTGAAGCTTTCTTT. The variable domain in full, completed from reference TRBV11-2 and TRBJ1-1, reads EAGVAQSPRYKIIEKRQSVAFWCNPISGHATLYWYQQILGQGPKLLIQFQNNGVVDDSQLPKDRFSAERLKGVDSTLKIQPAKLEDSAVYLCASSPTAARGNTEAFFGQGTRLTVV.

This chain links TRBV4-1 with TRBJ2-1; 11 bases line up with TRBD2. CDR1 is MGHRA and CDR2 is YSYEKL in the germline V gene. This CDR3 has 14 residues. Losses at the gene ends were 3 bases for V and 7 bases for J; bases not matched to a gene: 2. In nucleotides, the CDR3 is TGCGCCAGCAGCCATAGCGGGGGGGGAAATGAGCAGTTCTTC. Encoded protein: CASSHSGGGNEQFF.

The genes are TRBV14 and TRBJ1-2; D is ambiguous. The germline V gene has CDR1 SGHDN and CDR2 FVKESK. With 6 bases removed from V and 1 base from J, the gap between germline ends came to 9 bases. The CDR3 length is 13 residues. The CDR3 DNA follows: TGTGCCAGCAGTATAAATTTTAACTATGGCTACACCTTC. Its translation: CASSINFNYGYTF.

The chain uses TRBV6-2 or TRBV6-3 and TRBJ1-6, with TRBD1 identical over 7 bases. This CDR3 has 14 residues. In germline, CDR1 is MNHEY, CDR2 SVGEGT. The V and J ends lost 5 bases and 10 bases, in that order; junction bases with no gene match: 8. CDR3 residues: CASSPTGNESPLHF. CDR3 DNA: TGTGCCAGCAGTCCGACAGGGAATGAATCACCCCTCCACTTT.

Many counts were recorded for this clonotype. J is TRBJ2-3 and V is TRBV4-3, with unresolved D. The CDR3 is 12 amino acids. Looked up from germline, CDR1 is LGHNA and CDR2 is YSLEER. Trimming shortened V by 0 bases and J by 3 bases, and 1 base separated the two germline ends. CDR3 sequence: CASSQETDTQYF. CDR3 coding DNA: TGCGCCAGCAGCCAAGAGACAGATACGCAGTATTTT.

This clonotype occurred many times. The chain combines TRBV4-1 with TRBJ1-2; the D is unclear. The V end lost 4 bases, the J end lost 7 bases, and 19 bases lay between the germline ends. Germline CDR1 MGHRA, CDR2 YSYEKL. The CDR3 spans 15 residues. CDR3 amino acids: CASSRPGEGLFGYTF. CDR3 nucleotide sequence: TGCGCCAGCAGCCGCCCGGGAGAGGGTCTCTTTGGCTACACCTTC.

V usage is TRBV5-1 and J usage is TRBJ1-1; TRBD1 might be the D (6 bases). The CDR3 contains 16 residues. Germline assignment: CDR1 SGHRS and CDR2 YFSETQ. Trimming removed 1 base at V and 0 bases at J, with 13 bases between. The CDR3 DNA follows: TGCGCCAGCAGCTTGAACAGGGAAGTTCTGAACACTGAAGCTTTCTTT. Protein sequence: CASSLNREVLNTEAFF.

This clonotype was detected a few times. The rearrangement uses TRBV7-8 and TRBJ2-5; TRBD2 matches at 9 bases. This CDR3 has 16 residues. CDR1 is SGHVS and CDR2 is FQNEAQ in the germline V gene. Losses at the gene ends were 0 bases for V and 5 bases for J; bases not matched to a gene: 7. The CDR3 DNA reads TGTGCCAGCAGCTTAGCCCCTAGCGGGGTGGGGGAGACCCAGTACTTC. Amino acids: CASSLAPSGVGETQYF.

The chain uses TRBV5-4 and TRBJ2-2, with D perhaps matching TRBD1 (6 bases). This CDR3 contains 16 residues. The V end was cut by 0 bases, the J end by 1 base, with 10 bases between. Germline CDR1 SGHNT, CDR2 YYREEE (reference sequence). The CDR3 DNA reads as TGTGCCAGCAGCTTGGTGGGGGCAGTGAACACCGGGGAGCTGTTTTTT. It is translated as CASSLVGAVNTGELFF.

DNA for the CDR3: TGTGCCAGCAGTTTCTCGGGGGCAAGGGGAAACACCATATATTTT. This sequence encodes CASSFSGARGNTIYF. The chain couples TRBV11-2 to TRBJ1-3; D may be TRBD1 (6 bases). Germline V gene lookup returns CDR1 SGHAT and CDR2 FQNNGV. V lost 6 bases, J lost 4 bases, and 16 bases lay in between. The CDR3 is 15 amino acids.

The table lists this clonotype with a few counts. V usage is TRBV18 and J usage is TRBJ2-7, with D possibly being TRBD1 (7 bases). CDR1 and CDR2 (germline): KGHSH, LQKENI. V was clipped by 1 base and J by 6 bases, with 16 bases between them. The CDR3 totals 15 residues. CDR3 nucleotide sequence: TGTGCCAGCTCACCACTCGGCGGGGCAGGGGGCGAGCAGTACGTC. Translating gives CASSPLGGAGGEQYV.

This clonotype came up many times. The J gene is TRBJ2-1, the V gene TRBV5-1; TRBD2 matches 16 bases. Germline V gene data show CDR1 as SGHRS and CDR2 as YFSETQ. The V segment lost 4 bases and the J segment 7 bases; nucleotides outside the gene matches: 14. This CDR3 contains 19 residues. CDR3 amino acids: CASSVGQGLAGGHLNEQFF. DNA of the CDR3: TGCGCCAGCAGCGTGGGACAGGGACTAGCGGGGGGGCATCTGAATGAGCAGTTCTTC.